This T cell receptor (beta chain) was observed in a study of PD-1 blockade in classical Hodgkin lymphoma. The J segment lost 4 bases and the V segment lost 5 bases, leaving 8 bases of the junction unmatched. CDR1 and CDR2 from the germline V gene are MNHEY and SVGAGI. The CDR3 loop spans 15 amino acids. Study-level results: Relapsed/refractory patients reportedly had the lowest baseline TCR diversity, below newly diagnosed patients, who were below healthy donors. In CD4+ cells, TCR diversity went up significantly by C4D1, but in CD8+ cells it did not.

Assay: immunoSEQ multiplex PCR; the TCRdb copy retains only in-frame clones and omits some. This sample has about 40,000 clones, with more than 75% found just once. With regard to this clone: Its specificity is not known.

Autologous stem cell transplantation was followed by relapse in every patient, and brentuximab vedotin exposure varied. The sequence was obtained from a human donor with classical Hodgkin lymphoma. The chain uses TRBV6-5 and TRBJ2-3; 8 bases map to TRBD2. The sequencing here drew on peripheral blood mononuclear cells (PBMCs), taken at baseline. The CDR3 DNA is TGTGCCAGCAGTCGGTCTAGCGGGTCGCCAGATACGCAGTATTTT. Residues: CASSRSSGSPDTQYF.